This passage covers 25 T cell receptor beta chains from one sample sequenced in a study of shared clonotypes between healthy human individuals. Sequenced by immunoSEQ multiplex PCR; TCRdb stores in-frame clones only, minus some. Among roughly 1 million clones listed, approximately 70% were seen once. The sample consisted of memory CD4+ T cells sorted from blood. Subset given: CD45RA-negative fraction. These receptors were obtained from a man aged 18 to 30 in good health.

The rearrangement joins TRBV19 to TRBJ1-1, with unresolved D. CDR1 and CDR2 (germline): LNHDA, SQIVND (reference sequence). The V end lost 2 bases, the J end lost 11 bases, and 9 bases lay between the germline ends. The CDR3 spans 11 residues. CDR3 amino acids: CASSISNRAFF. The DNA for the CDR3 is TGTGCCAGTAGTATATCAAATCGTGCTTTCTTT.

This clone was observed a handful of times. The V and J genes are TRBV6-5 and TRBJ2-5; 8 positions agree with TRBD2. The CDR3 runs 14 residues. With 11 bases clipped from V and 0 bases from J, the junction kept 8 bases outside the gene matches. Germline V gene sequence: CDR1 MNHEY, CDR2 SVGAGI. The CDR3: CAPPAAGDQETQYF. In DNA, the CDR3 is TGTGCCCCTCCAGCAGCGGGGGACCAAGAGACCCAGTACTTC.

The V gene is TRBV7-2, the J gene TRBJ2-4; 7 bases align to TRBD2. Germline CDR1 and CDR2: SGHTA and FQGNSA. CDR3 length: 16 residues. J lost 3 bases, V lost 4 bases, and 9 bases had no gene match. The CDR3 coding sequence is TGTGCCAGCAGCTCTGGCGGGAGCATGGTCAAAAACATTCAGTACTTC. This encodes CASSSGGSMVKNIQYF. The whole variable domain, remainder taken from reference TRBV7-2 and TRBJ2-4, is GAGVSQSPSNKVTEKGKDVELRCDPISGHTALYWYRQSLGQGLEFLIYFQGNSAPDKSGLPSDRFSAERTGGSVSTLTIQRTQQEDSAVYLCASSSGGSMVKNIQYFGAGTRLSVL.

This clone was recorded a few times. CDR3 DNA: TGTGCCAGCAGTAGGGACAGGGCTCAGCCCCAGCATTTT. Protein: CASSRDRAQPQHF. This rearrangement joins TRBV6-1 to TRBJ1-5, with 9 bases identical to TRBD1. The V segment lost 5 bases and the J segment 6 bases; nucleotides outside the gene matches: 2. The CDR3 has 13 amino acids. Germline lookup yields CDR1 MNHNS and CDR2 SASEGT.

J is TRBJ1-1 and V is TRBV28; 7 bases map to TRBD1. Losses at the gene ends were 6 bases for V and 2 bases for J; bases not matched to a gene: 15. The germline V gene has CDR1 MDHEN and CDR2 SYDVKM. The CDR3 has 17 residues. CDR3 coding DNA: TGTGCCAGCAGCCCCACAGGGGCCCTATCCCGCAACACTGAAGCTTTCTTT. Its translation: CASSPTGALSRNTEAFF.

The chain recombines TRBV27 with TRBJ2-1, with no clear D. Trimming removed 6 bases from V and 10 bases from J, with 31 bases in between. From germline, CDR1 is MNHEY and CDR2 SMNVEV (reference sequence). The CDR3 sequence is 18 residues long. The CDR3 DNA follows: TGTGCCAGCAGCTGGCGTGGTCCCCTTTCTGACGCCCAAAAAGAGCAGTTCTTC. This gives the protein CASSWRGPLSDAQKEQFF.

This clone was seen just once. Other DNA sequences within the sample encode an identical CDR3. The CDR3, as DNA: TGTGCCAGCAGCTTACTGGGAGGGACAGATACGCAGTATTTT. Translated, it gives CASSLLGGTDTQYF. This chain joins TRBV11-3 and TRBJ2-3, with TRBD2 matching over 7 bases. The V gene's germline CDR1 is SGHNT and CDR2 YENEEA. There are 14 residues in the CDR3. The V segment lost 2 bases and the J segment 3 bases; nucleotides outside the gene matches: 2. Supplemented by reference TRBV11-3 and TRBJ2-3, the full variable domain reads EAGVVQSPRYKIIEKKQPVAFWCNPISGHNTLYWYLQNLGQGPELLIRYENEEAVDDSQLPKDRFSAERLKGVDSTLKIQPAELGDSAVYLCASSLLGGTDTQYFGPGTRLTVL.

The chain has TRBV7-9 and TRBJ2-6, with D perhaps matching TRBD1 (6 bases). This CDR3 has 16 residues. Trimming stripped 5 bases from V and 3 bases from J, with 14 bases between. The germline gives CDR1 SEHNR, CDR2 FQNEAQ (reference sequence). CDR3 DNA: TGTGCCAGCAGCAAACCGCAGGGGCATGGGGCCAACGTCCTGACTTTC. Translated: CASSKPQGHGANVLTF.

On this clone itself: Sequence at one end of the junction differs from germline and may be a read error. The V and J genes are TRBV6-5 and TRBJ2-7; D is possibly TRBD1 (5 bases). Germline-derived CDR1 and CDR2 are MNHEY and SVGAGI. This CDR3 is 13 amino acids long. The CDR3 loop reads CASSPLQARYWDF. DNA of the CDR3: TGTGCCAGCAGCCCGTTACAGGCGAGGTACTGGGACTTC.

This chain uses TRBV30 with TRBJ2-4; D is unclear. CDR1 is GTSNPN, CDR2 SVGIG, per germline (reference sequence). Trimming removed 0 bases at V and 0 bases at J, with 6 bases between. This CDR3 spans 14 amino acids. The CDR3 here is CAWSVQVAKNIQYF. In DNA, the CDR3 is TGTGCCTGGAGTGTCCAGGTAGCCAAAAACATTCAGTACTTC.

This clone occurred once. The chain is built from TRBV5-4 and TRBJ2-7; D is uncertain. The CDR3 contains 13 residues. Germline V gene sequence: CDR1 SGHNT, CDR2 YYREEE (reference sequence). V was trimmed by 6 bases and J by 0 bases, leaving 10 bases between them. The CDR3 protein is CASKWASSYEQYF. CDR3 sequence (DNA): TGTGCCAGCAAGTGGGCCAGCTCCTACGAGCAGTACTTC.

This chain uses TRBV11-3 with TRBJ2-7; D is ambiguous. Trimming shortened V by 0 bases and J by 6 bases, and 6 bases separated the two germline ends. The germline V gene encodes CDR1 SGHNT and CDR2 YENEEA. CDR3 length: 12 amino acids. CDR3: CASSLEAGEQYF. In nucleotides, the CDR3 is TGTGCCAGCAGCTTAGAGGCCGGCGAGCAGTACTTC.

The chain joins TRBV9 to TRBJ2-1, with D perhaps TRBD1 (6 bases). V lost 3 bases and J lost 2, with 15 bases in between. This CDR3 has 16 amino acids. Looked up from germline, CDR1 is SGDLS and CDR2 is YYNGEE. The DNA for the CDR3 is TGTGCCAGCAGCGCAGTACAGGGTAAGGCCTACAATGAGCAGTTCTTC. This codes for CASSAVQGKAYNEQFF.

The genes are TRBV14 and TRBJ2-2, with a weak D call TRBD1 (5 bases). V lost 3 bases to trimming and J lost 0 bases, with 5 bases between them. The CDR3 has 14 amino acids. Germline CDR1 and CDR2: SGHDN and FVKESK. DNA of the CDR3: TGTGCCAGCAGCCAGACAGCGAACACCGGGGAGCTGTTTTTT. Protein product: CASSQTANTGELFF. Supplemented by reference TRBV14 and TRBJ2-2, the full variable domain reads EAGVTQFPSHSVIEKGQTVTLRCDPISGHDNLYWYRRVMGKEIKFLLHFVKESKQDESGMPNNRFLAERTGGTYSTLKVQPAELEDSGVYFCASSQTANTGELFFGEGSRLTVL.

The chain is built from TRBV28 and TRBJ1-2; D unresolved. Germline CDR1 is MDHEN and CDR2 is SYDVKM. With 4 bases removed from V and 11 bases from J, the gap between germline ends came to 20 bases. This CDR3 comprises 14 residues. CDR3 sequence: CASSSWQKVQKYTF. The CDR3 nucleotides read TGTGCCAGCAGTTCGTGGCAGAAGGTCCAGAAGTACACCTTC.

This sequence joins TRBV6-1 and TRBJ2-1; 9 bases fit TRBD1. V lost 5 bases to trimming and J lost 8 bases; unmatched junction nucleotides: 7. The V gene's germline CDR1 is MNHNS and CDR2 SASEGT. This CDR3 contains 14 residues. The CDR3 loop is CASSSGTGRHEQFF. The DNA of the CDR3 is TGTGCCAGCAGTTCCGGGACAGGGCGCCATGAGCAGTTCTTC.

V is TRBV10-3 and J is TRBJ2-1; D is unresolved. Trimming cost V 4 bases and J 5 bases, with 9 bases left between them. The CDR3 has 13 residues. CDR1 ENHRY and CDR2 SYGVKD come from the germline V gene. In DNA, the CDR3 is TGTGCCATCAGTGGACCCCTAGACAATGAGCAGTTCTTC. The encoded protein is CAISGPLDNEQFF.

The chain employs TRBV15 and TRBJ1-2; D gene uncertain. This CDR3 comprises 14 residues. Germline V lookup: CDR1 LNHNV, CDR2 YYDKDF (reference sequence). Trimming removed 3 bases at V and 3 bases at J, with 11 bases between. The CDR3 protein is CATSRGRTDYGYTF. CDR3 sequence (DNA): TGTGCCACCAGCAGGGGCCGGACCGACTATGGCTACACCTTC.

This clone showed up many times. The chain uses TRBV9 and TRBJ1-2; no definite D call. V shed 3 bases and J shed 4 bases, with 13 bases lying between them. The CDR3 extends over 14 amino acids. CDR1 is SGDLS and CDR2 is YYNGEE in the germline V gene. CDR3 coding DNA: TGTGCCAGCAGCGATATAAAACTAGGCTATGGCTACACCTTC. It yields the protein CASSDIKLGYGYTF. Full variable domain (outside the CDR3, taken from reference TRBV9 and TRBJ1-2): DSGVTQTPKHLITATGQRVTLRCSPRSGDLSVYWYQQSLDQGLQFLIQYYNGEERAKGNILERFSAQQFPDLHSELNLSSLELGDSALYFCASSDIKLGYGYTFGSGTRLTVV.

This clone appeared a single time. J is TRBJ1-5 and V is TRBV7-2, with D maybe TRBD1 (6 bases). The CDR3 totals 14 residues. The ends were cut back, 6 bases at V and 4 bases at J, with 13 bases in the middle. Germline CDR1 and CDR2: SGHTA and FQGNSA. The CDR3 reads CASSWSRGNQPQHF. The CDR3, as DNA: TGTGCCAGCAGTTGGAGCAGGGGAAATCAGCCCCAGCATTTT.

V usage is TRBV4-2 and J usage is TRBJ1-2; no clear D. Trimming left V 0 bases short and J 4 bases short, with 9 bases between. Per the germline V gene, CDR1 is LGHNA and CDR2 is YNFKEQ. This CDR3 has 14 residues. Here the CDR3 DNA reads TGTGCCAGCAGCCAAGATTTGGCCTCCTATGGCTACACCTTC. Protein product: CASSQDLASYGYTF.

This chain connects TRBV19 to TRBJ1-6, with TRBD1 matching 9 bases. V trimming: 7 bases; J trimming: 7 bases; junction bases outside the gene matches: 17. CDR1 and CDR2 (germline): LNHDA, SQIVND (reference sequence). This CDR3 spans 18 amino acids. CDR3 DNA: TGTGCCAGTAACGCGGGACAGGGAGCCTCTAATGGAAATTCACCCCTCCACTTT. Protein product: CASNAGQGASNGNSPLHF.

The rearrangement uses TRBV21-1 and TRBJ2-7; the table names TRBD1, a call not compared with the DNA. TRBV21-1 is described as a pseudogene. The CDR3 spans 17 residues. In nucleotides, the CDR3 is TGTGCCAGCAGCACGCACAGGGCGCGAGGTTATCTTTACGAGCAGTACTTC. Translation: CASSTHRARGYLYEQYF.

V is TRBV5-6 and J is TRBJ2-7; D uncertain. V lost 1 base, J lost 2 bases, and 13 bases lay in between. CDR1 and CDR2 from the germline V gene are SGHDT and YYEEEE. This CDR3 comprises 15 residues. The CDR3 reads CASSLWAVPTYEQYF. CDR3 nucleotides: TGTGCCAGCAGCTTGTGGGCTGTGCCAACCTACGAGCAGTACTTC.

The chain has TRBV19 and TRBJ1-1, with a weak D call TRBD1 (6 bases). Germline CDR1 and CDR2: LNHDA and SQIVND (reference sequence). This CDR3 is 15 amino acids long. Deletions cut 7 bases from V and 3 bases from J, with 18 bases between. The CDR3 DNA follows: TGTGCCAGTACAACCCCGGGGGCTGGATACACTGAAGCTTTCTTT. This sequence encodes CASTTPGAGYTEAFF. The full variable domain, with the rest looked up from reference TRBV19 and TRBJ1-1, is DGGITQSPKYLFRKEGQNVTLSCEQNLNHDAMYWYRQDPGQGLRLIYYSQIVNDFQKGDIAEGYSVSREKKESFPLTVTSAQKNPTAFYLCASTTPGAGYTEAFFGQGTRLTVV.